Listed below are T cell receptor beta chains from one sample, sequenced in a study of OX40 agonist ivuxolimab in advanced cancers. Only in-frame clones appear in the TCRdb table, and some are missing; sequencing was by immunoSEQ multiplex PCR. The sample includes nearly 25,000 clones, 78% seen only once; the top ten take more than 1.3%. Source: CD4+ or CD8+ T cells sorted from blood, taken in a trial of the OX40 agonist ivuxolimab. These TCRs come from an adult with an advanced solid tumor such as melanoma, head and neck, liver or kidney cancer. CDR3s include the opening cysteine and the closing phenylalanine or tryptophan.

V: TRBV10-3; J: TRBJ2-7; CDR3: CAIRDGQGGPREQYF
V: TRBV6-1; J: TRBJ2-7; CDR3: CASTPPGSEQYF
V: TRBV7-2; J: TRBJ1-2; CDR3: CASSLPGFRGYTF
V: TRBV15; J: TRBJ2-1; CDR3: CATSRDAGPYNEQFF
V: TRBV13; J: TRBJ2-7; CDR3: CASSGPGEQYF
V: TRBV2; J: TRBJ1-3; CDR3: CASSDGNRKGNTIYF
V: TRBV7-9; J: TRBJ2-7; CDR3: CASSSNRIPQGATPYEQYF
V: TRBV9; J: TRBJ2-2; CDR3: CASSVGGANTGELFF
V: TRBV7-6; J: TRBJ1-1; CDR3: CASSLSPGRNTEAFF
V: TRBV7-3; J: TRBJ2-1; CDR3: CASSLRGGYNEQFF
V: TRBV5-1; J: TRBJ2-6; CDR3: CASSLVWDRGKAGANVLTF
V: TRBV7-2; J: TRBJ2-7; CDR3: CASSHTSGGGYEQYF
V: TRBV5-6; J: TRBJ2-1; CDR3: CASSSFYNEQFF
V: TRBV6-4; J: TRBJ1-1; CDR3: CASSRQGDTEAFF
V: TRBV2; J: TRBJ2-1; CDR3: CASSAPLAGGGNEQFF
V: TRBV7-3; J: TRBJ1-2; CDR3: CASSLRLGGEKNYGYTF